One T cell receptor beta chain is described in this entry. Sequenced by immunoSEQ multiplex PCR; TCRdb stores in-frame clones only, minus some. The sample consists of 250,000 to 350,000 clones, approximately 84% of them appearing once. This record belongs to a study of blood T cell repertoires in COVID-19. Germline V CDR1 and CDR2: MNHEY, SVGEGT. The ends were cut back, 0 bases at V and 1 base at J, with 2 bases in the middle. This CDR3 region has 13 residues. Specimen: peripheral blood. The sequence was obtained from a human donor with COVID-19, enrolled during active disease. The donor label of this sample is uncertain. The J gene is TRBJ2-3, the V gene TRBV6-2 or TRBV6-3; no firm D call. CDR3 in amino acids: CASSYSGTDTQYF. DNA of the CDR3: TGTGCCAGCAGTTACTCCGGCACAGATACGCAGTATTTT.